This TCR beta chain is from a study of beta chain features in type 1 diabetes. Study-level background: Sorted cell examination encompassed roughly 110 million cells across all samples.

CD45RO/CCR7/CD25/CD127/CD95/CD27 separated CD4+ naive, central memory, regulatory and stem cell-like memory cells by sorting. Purity exceeded 98% in all sorted populations. Expressed TCRB transcripts were sequenced because the entire RNA isolate underwent reverse transcription. Assay: immunoSEQ multiplex PCR; the TCRdb copy retains only in-frame clones and omits some. The sample contains roughly 150,000 clones, 11% of which appear only once. Germline values: CDR1 SGHRS, CDR2 YFSETQ. CDR3 length: 13 amino acids. V was cut by 4 bases and J by 2 bases, with 9 bases left in between. The material sequenced was central memory CD4+ T cells from blood. The clonotype was recovered from a man younger than 35 in good health. The chain joins TRBV5-1 to TRBJ1-1; D gene uncertain. CDR3: CASSDRVNTEAFF. CDR3 sequence (DNA): TGCGCCAGCAGCGATAGGGTTAACACTGAAGCTTTCTTT.